Listed below are T cell receptor beta chains from one sample, sequenced in a study of blood T cell repertoires in COVID-19. Repertoires were generated with immunoSEQ multiplex PCR, while TCRdb's copy carries only in-frame clones and drops some. The repertoire has about 200,000 clones, around 90% of them found once; the top ten carry 2% to 2.5%. The sample was PBMCs or T cells enriched from blood (not recorded which). The receptors were sampled from a woman aged 25 to 39 who had recovered from COVID-19. Each CDR3 is given with its conserved first and last residue. D genes are given only for firm matches. Clone size is stated in some rows and not others, as once, few, many or a class when expanded.

d_call	v_call	clone_size	j_call	cdr3_aa	cdr3_nt
TRBD2	TRBV24-1	.	TRBJ2-1	CATSDAGLADEQFF	TGTGCCACCAGTGACGCGGGACTAGCGGATGAGCAGTTCTTC
.	TRBV30	.	TRBJ2-1	CAWSVILRKSSYNEQFF	TGTGCCTGGAGTGTAATATTGCGGAAGAGCTCCTACAATGAGCAGTTCTTC
TRBD1	TRBV6-2/TRBV6-3	.	TRBJ1-2	CASSPTGVVGGYTF	TGTGCCAGCAGCCCCACAGGGGTCGTCGGAGGCTACACCTTC
TRBD1	TRBV7-2	once	TRBJ2-3	CASSLASRTGITTDTQYF	TGTGCCAGCAGCTTAGCGTCCAGGACAGGGATAACTACAGATACGCAGTATTTT
.	TRBV24-1	.	TRBJ2-1	CATSDLRTSSYNEQFF	TGTGCCACCAGTGATTTACGGACAAGCTCCTACAATGAGCAGTTCTTC
TRBD2	TRBV5-5	.	TRBJ2-1	CASSRGTTNEQFF	TGTGCCAGCTCCCGTGGGACTACAAATGAGCAGTTCTTC
.	TRBV10-1	.	TRBJ1-5	CASSDHCNQPQHF	TGCGCCAGCAGTGATCATTGCAATCAGCCCCAGCATTTT
TRBD1	TRBV9	.	TRBJ2-3	CASSGRDRATDTQYF	TGTGCCAGCAGCGGCCGGGACAGGGCCACAGATACGCAGTATTTT
.	TRBV12-2	once	TRBJ1-2	CASRDRSLGYTF	TGTGCAAGTCGTGACAGGTCTTTGGGCTACACCTTC
.	TRBV19	once	TRBJ1-1	CASSIGGAREAFF	TGTGCCAGTAGTATCGGGGGGGCGCGGGAAGCTTTCTTT
TRBD2	TRBV5-4	.	TRBJ2-3	CASSLAKLAGSTDTQYF	TGTGCCAGCAGCTTGGCCAAACTAGCGGGATCCACAGATACGCAGTATTTT
TRBD2	TRBV19	.	TRBJ2-5	CASSPQAGEETQYF	TGTGCCAGTAGTCCCCAGGCGGGGGAAGAGACCCAGTACTTC
TRBD1	TRBV7-6	.	TRBJ2-7	CASSLAEGASYEQYF	TGTGCCAGCAGCCTCGCAGAGGGGGCATCCTACGAGCAGTACTTC
.	TRBV7-2	few	TRBJ1-3	CASSLHKTGSGNTIYF	TGTGCCAGCAGCTTGCACAAGACAGGCTCTGGAAACACCATATATTTT
TRBD2	TRBV2	.	TRBJ2-2	CASSDTSGRNTGELFF	TGTGCCAGCAGTGATACTAGCGGGAGGAACACCGGGGAGCTGTTTTTT
.	TRBV4-3	.	TRBJ2-7	CASSLQGDRHSYEQYF	TGCGCCAGCAGCCTTCAAGGTGACAGACACTCCTACGAGCAGTACTTC
TRBD2	TRBV19	.	TRBJ2-7	CASSSIAGVSYEQYF	TGTGCCAGTAGTAGTATAGCGGGAGTATCCTACGAGCAGTACTTC
.	TRBV18	.	TRBJ1-3	CASSLDSLVSGNTIYF	TGTGCCAGCTCACTGGACAGCCTAGTCTCTGGAAACACCATATATTTT
.	TRBV27	.	TRBJ2-7	CASSLTPPRLRPSYEQYF	TGTGCCAGCAGTTTAACCCCCCCGAGACTGCGACCCTCGTACGAGCAGTACTTC
.	TRBV12-3/TRBV12-4	.	TRBJ1-2	CASSFSLYGYTF	TGTGCCAGCAGTTTCAGTCTTTATGGCTACACCTTC
.	TRBV24-1	.	TRBJ2-5	CATSGWPEWETQYF	TGTGCCACCAGTGGGTGGCCGGAGTGGGAGACCCAGTACTTC
.	TRBV7-2	once	TRBJ2-3	CASSFYGGDQYF	TGTGCCAGCAGCTTTTATGGCGGAGATCAGTATTTT